A selection of T cell receptor beta chains follows, all from one sample in a study of blood T cell repertoires in COVID-19. TCRdb's copy holds only in-frame clones and misses some; the assay was immunoSEQ multiplex PCR. The data contain 180,000 or so clones, approximately 89% of them seen just once; the ten biggest clones take up 8.2%. The source material was peripheral blood. These receptors originate from a woman in her sixties or seventies with acute or convalescent COVID-19. Both conserved end residues are trimmed from each CDR3. Each record gives: CDR3 protein, V gene, J gene.

CDR3: ASSKYSALGHRGEQF; V: TRBV21-1; J: TRBJ2-1
CDR3: ASSPDGTGEKLF; V: TRBV5-1; J: TRBJ1-4
CDR3: ASSLGAAGRYEQF; V: TRBV11-3; J: TRBJ2-1
CDR3: ASSPSGAGGPGNEQF; V: TRBV7-3; J: TRBJ2-1
CDR3: ASSPLDSSSGNTIY; V: TRBV18; J: TRBJ1-3
CDR3: ATSDGGTSGSEQF; V: TRBV24-1; J: TRBJ2-1
CDR3: ASSPPGTGWHGYT; V: TRBV28; J: TRBJ1-2
CDR3: ASSLPTGENTEAF; V: TRBV5-4; J: TRBJ1-1
CDR3: ASSLYGVYEQY; V: TRBV5-4; J: TRBJ2-7
CDR3: ASSLITGILGDGYT; V: TRBV5-5; J: TRBJ1-2
CDR3: ASTAAGQMNTEAF; V: TRBV19; J: TRBJ1-1
CDR3: ASTQTTGLEAF; V: TRBV28; J: TRBJ1-1
CDR3: ASSLSPNQPQH; V: TRBV5-5; J: TRBJ1-5
CDR3: ASVAGGENYGYT; V: TRBV28; J: TRBJ1-2
CDR3: ASSEEGETYNEQF; V: TRBV10-1; J: TRBJ2-1
CDR3: ASSLHFSSGPLKTQY; V: TRBV5-1; J: TRBJ2-5
CDR3: ASSFVNQPQH; V: TRBV19; J: TRBJ1-5
CDR3: SATPGTEAF; V: TRBV20-1; J: TRBJ1-1
CDR3: ASSGTSGISAYNEQF; V: TRBV9; J: TRBJ2-1
CDR3: AWSVLGQGNEKLF; V: TRBV30; J: TRBJ1-4
CDR3: ASSVGRGSEKLF; V: TRBV9; J: TRBJ1-4
CDR3: ASSGGGASPLH; V: TRBV27; J: TRBJ1-6
CDR3: ASSLEGGFFSNQPQH; V: TRBV4-1; J: TRBJ1-5
CDR3: ASERGSGNTIY; V: TRBV2; J: TRBJ1-3
CDR3: ASMAGVWQY; V: TRBV7-2; J: TRBJ2-7
CDR3: SASRGQGGEKLF; V: TRBV20-1; J: TRBJ1-4
CDR3: ASSDGQPQETQY; V: TRBV2; J: TRBJ2-5
CDR3: ASSLTSWSGLPYNEQF; V: TRBV13; J: TRBJ2-1
CDR3: ASSLQGFGQPQH; V: TRBV5-4; J: TRBJ1-5
CDR3: SVFLAGRTEAF; V: TRBV29-1; J: TRBJ1-1
CDR3: ASSDRVAYNEQF; V: TRBV2; J: TRBJ2-1
CDR3: ASSENRGFNQPQH; V: TRBV2; J: TRBJ1-5
CDR3: ASSLAHGTGYGYT; V: TRBV7-8; J: TRBJ1-2
CDR3: ASSPLPRRTGGNSPLH; V: TRBV18; J: TRBJ1-6
CDR3: ASSEARTGRNIQY; V: TRBV2; J: TRBJ2-4
CDR3: ASSPTGLAGGKQY; V: TRBV28; J: TRBJ2-7
CDR3: ASSIGTANTEAF; V: TRBV7-8; J: TRBJ1-1
CDR3: ASSAQGYGYT; V: TRBV9; J: TRBJ1-2
CDR3: ASSERPGQHHTEAF; V: TRBV2; J: TRBJ1-1
CDR3: ASSLARGRRDNEQF; V: TRBV7-8; J: TRBJ2-1
CDR3: ASSLGGTGELF; V: TRBV7-9; J: TRBJ2-2
CDR3: ASSSGTGREKLF; V: TRBV5-1; J: TRBJ1-4
CDR3: ASSRETGLDGYT; V: TRBV4-2; J: TRBJ1-2
CDR3: ASSDPEAGYT; V: TRBV2; J: TRBJ1-2
CDR3: ASSQVGTGSDTIY; V: TRBV4-1; J: TRBJ1-3
CDR3: ATSTWGDDTYNEQF; V: TRBV15; J: TRBJ2-1
CDR3: ASSLSPGGVDYGYT; V: TRBV27; J: TRBJ1-2